The 14 T cell receptor beta chains given below trace back to one sample, sequenced in a study of CD8 T cells in ankylosing spondylitis. TCRdb reprocessed the 5' RACE reads with MiXCR, giving one entry per CDR3 protein. Among 180,000 or so distinct CDR3 sequences listed, 11% were seen once. Sequenced input: blood, either unsorted or a sorted T cell fraction (not recorded which). These receptors were collected from a male donor with ankylosing spondylitis or in good health (not recorded which).

In its sample, this clonotype was seen a few times. The genes are TRBV7-9 and TRBJ2-3; D is perhaps TRBD2 (5 bases). The CDR3 runs to 13 residues. Germline V gene sequence: CDR1 SEHNR, CDR2 FQNEAQ (reference sequence). Between the trimmed V and J ends, which lost 7 bases and 10 bases, there was a span of 18 bases. The CDR3: CASTSMGQRSQYF. The CDR3 bases are TGTGCCAGCACCTCCATGGGCCAGCGGTCGCAGTATTTT.

This clonotype has at least ten counts. The chain couples TRBV5-1 to TRBJ1-3; TRBD1 matches at 8 bases. The J segment lost 4 bases and the V segment lost 4 bases, leaving 7 bases of the junction unmatched. CDR1 and CDR2 (germline): SGHRS, YFSETQ. This CDR3 has 15 amino acids. CDR3 loop: CASSPTGARGNTIYF. The CDR3 DNA reads TGCGCCAGCAGCCCGACAGGGGCGCGAGGAAACACCATATATTTT.

This clonotype was found many times. The J gene is TRBJ2-5, the V gene TRBV5-1, with 7 bases lining up with TRBD1. The CDR3 length is 13 residues. The V and J ends lost 4 bases and 2 bases, in that order; junction bases with no gene match: 2. Germline values: CDR1 SGHRS, CDR2 YFSETQ. CDR3 nucleotide sequence: TGCGCCAGCAGCAAGGGACAGCAAGAGACCCAGTACTTC. It translates to CASSKGQQETQYF.

This clonotype occurred many times. The genes are TRBV6-5 and TRBJ2-1; the D gene is possibly TRBD1 (6 bases). Trimming removed 2 bases at V and 4 bases at J, with 15 bases between. Germline V CDR1 and CDR2: MNHEY, SVGAGI. The CDR3 sequence is 16 residues long. CDR3 sequence reads: CASSYRPTGPYNEQFF. The CDR3 coding sequence is TGTGCCAGCAGTTACCGGCCGACAGGACCATACAATGAGCAGTTCTTC.

There are a few counts of this clonotype. The chain carries TRBV3-1 and TRBJ2-1; maybe TRBD2 (7 bases). The CDR3 loop spans 15 amino acids. Germline-derived CDR1 and CDR2 are LGHDT and YNNKEL (reference sequence). Trimming pared 5 bases from V and 7 bases from J, leaving 18 bases between. CDR3 in amino acids: CASSAGAGPQNEQFF. CDR3 nucleotide sequence: TGTGCCAGCAGCGCGGGGGCGGGGCCACAAAATGAGCAGTTCTTC.

The CDR3 DNA reads TGTGCCACCCAAGGCGTAGGCAGGGGCTACAATGAGCAGTTCTTC. This encodes CATQGVGRGYNEQFF. The chain joins TRBV7-2 to TRBJ2-1; possible D gene TRBD1, 6 bases. V dropped 10 bases and J dropped 3 bases, with 19 bases sitting between them. Germline V gene lookup returns CDR1 SGHTA and CDR2 FQGNSA. The CDR3 consists of 15 residues. Using reference TRBV7-2 and TRBJ2-1 for the parts outside the CDR3, the full variable domain is GAGVSQSPSNKVTEKGKDVELRCDPISGHTALYWYRQSLGQGLEFLIYFQGNSAPDKSGLPSDRFSAERTGGSVSTLTIQRTQQEDSAVYLCATQGVGRGYNEQFFGPGTRLTVL.

This clonotype was counted ten times or more. The V and J genes are TRBV14 and TRBJ2-1, with D possibly TRBD2 on 5 matching bases. Germline V gene data show CDR1 as SGHDN and CDR2 as FVKESK. The CDR3 sequence is 14 residues long. V lost 4 bases to trimming and J lost 7 bases, with 14 bases between them. As DNA, the CDR3 is TGTGCCAGCAGCCTTCGACTTGGACTGAATGAGCAGTTCTTC. Translated, it gives CASSLRLGLNEQFF.

This clonotype was observed at least ten times. The rearrangement joins TRBV5-1 to TRBJ2-3; possibly TRBD1 for D (5 bases). The CDR3 consists of 14 residues. Germline loops: CDR1 SGHRS, CDR2 YFSETQ. V was clipped by 0 bases and J by 7 bases, with 12 bases between them. Written as DNA, the CDR3 is TGCGCCAGCAGCTTGGAGGGGCTCGCAAATACGCAGTATTTT. The encoded protein is CASSLEGLANTQYF.

The V call is TRBV6-2 or TRBV6-3, the J call TRBJ2-1; the D call may be TRBD1 or TRBD2 (5 bases each). Germline CDR1 is MNHEY and CDR2 is SVGEGT. The V and J ends lost 5 bases and 9 bases respectively, with 17 bases between them. The CDR3 spans 14 residues. CDR3 sequence: CASSTGGGSSEQFF. DNA of the CDR3: TGTGCCAGCAGTACGGGTGGGGGTTCGAGTGAGCAGTTCTTC.

This clonotype was seen ten or more times. J is TRBJ2-7 and V is TRBV5-1; 8 bases are shared with TRBD2. The trim removed 3 bases at V and 3 bases at J, leaving 8 bases unmatched. Germline lookup yields CDR1 SGHRS and CDR2 YFSETQ. This CDR3 contains 15 residues. CDR3 amino acids: CASSSIAGSDYEQYF. The CDR3 DNA sequence: TGCGCCAGCAGCTCAATAGCGGGATCGGACTACGAGCAGTACTTC.

This clonotype was recorded many times. The chain carries TRBV5-1 and TRBJ2-1; 9 nucleotides align to TRBD2. From germline, CDR1 is SGHRS and CDR2 YFSETQ. This CDR3 has 14 residues. V shed 7 bases, J shed 6 bases, and the junction held 8 bases outside the gene matches. The CDR3 sequence: CASGAGGLSNEQFF. CDR3 nucleotides: TGCGCCAGCGGGGCGGGAGGGCTCTCCAATGAGCAGTTCTTC. The whole variable domain, remainder taken from reference TRBV5-1 and TRBJ2-1, is KAGVTQTPRYLIKTRGQQVTLSCSPISGHRSVSWYQQTPGQGLQFLFEYFSETQRNKGNFPGRFSGRQFSNSRSEMNVSTLELGDSALYLCASGAGGLSNEQFFGPGTRLTVL.

A word on this clonotype: A much bigger clone sits one base away, suggesting this may be a read error. The genes are TRBV12-3 or TRBV12-4 and TRBJ1-1; D not resolved. The CDR3 is 14 residues long. The ends were cut back, 3 bases at V and 2 bases at J, with 10 bases in the middle. CDR3 in DNA: TGTGCCAGCAGTTTTTGGGATCCAAACACTGAAGCTTTCTTT. Its translation is CASSFWDPNTEAFF.

This clonotype was counted many times. This sequence joins TRBV6-5 and TRBJ2-5; the D gene could be TRBD1 or TRBD2 (5 bases each). CDR3 length: 16 residues. Germline assignment: CDR1 MNHEY and CDR2 SVGAGI. V was shortened by 4 bases and J by 5 bases, with 20 bases between the two germline ends. CDR3 DNA sequence: TGTGCCAGCAGTTCCGGCAGCGTTCGGGGCAGCGAGACCCAGTACTTC. Translating it yields CASSSGSVRGSETQYF.

The chain links TRBV10-3 to TRBJ2-3, with 11 bases aligning to TRBD2. CDR1 and CDR2 (germline): ENHRY, SYGVKD. The CDR3 has 17 amino acids. After removal of 3 bases from V and 2 bases from J, the junction contained 7 bases not matched to a gene. In DNA form, the CDR3 reads TGTGCCATCAGTGACCCCACGACTAGCGGGACCACAGATACGCAGTATTTT. Its protein is CAISDPTTSGTTDTQYF.